This entry describes one T cell receptor beta chain. A far bigger clonotype differs at one base, so this is likely a read error. The data stem from a study of blood T cell repertoires in acute mononucleosis (dated by TCRdb to the early 2020s). In terms of the full investigation: Acute-phase samples, which represented the primary response, were collected within 2 weeks of symptom onset. In acute infection, YVL-BR-specific cells made up a mean of about 2.2% of blood CD8 T cells and GLC-BM-specific cells made up a mean of approximately 1%. The mean EBV load in blood was approximately 4 log10 genome copies per million B cells during acute infection, compared with 2.5 to 3 at convalescence. What the research found in general, with its limitations: Because only a fraction of each donor's blood was analyzed, sampling error might partly explain the low overlap between acute and convalescent clonotypes. For BRLF1 (YVL-BR), a dominant role in TCR repertoire selection was played by TCRalpha CDR3 motifs, whereas only a minimal role was played by TCRbeta. Persistence into convalescence was observed for only around 9% of unique acute clonotypes, yet most of the response was made up by these persisting clonotypes, and the remaining acute clonotypes were seemingly replaced by new diverse de novo clonotypes. Only a few donors were included in the cohort, so group averages were based on very few individuals.

In light of the paper, this sample's time point label describes: acute infectious mononucleosis, at clinical presentation within 2 weeks of symptom onset (visit 1). Over the course of primary infection, this study followed CD8 T cell responses against two immunodominant EBV epitopes, BRLF1 109 (YVL-BR) and BMLF1 280 (GLC-BM). Primary EBV infection was indicated by a positive serum heterophile antibody test and EBV viral capsid antigen-specific IgM. Total CD8 T cells were first enriched from PBMCs by magnetic positive selection (MACS). Live CD3+ CD8+ tetramer+ cells were sorted on a FACSAria III to over 85% purity. Cell sorting used a PE-conjugated tetramer carrying the BRLF1 109-117 peptide. Directly ex vivo after tetramer sorting, the TCR repertoires of EBV epitope-specific CD8 T cells were deep-sequenced at acute infection and at convalescence. The donors were a few individuals between about 18 and 29 years old who had clinical acute infectious mononucleosis along with laboratory evidence of primary EBV infection. Heparinized peripheral blood was collected once when donors presented clinically with mononucleosis symptoms and a second time roughly 6 months afterward. Ficoll-Paque density gradient centrifugation was used to isolate PBMCs.

V is cut by 4 bases and J by 0 bases, and the space between the germline ends is 14 bases. The germline V gene provides CDR1 SGHRS and CDR2 YFSETQ. From the cysteine up to the phenylalanine, the CDR3 has a length of 15 residues. Solely the CDR3 DNA is kept, with 45 bases framed from the first base. For TCR profiling, total RNA from at least 10,000 sorted tetramer+ CD8 T cells was reverse transcribed into cDNA. CDR3 regions were amplified by PCR with primers annealing to V and J regions, adding unique molecular identifiers to track templates. Profiling of the TCRalpha and TCRbeta chains was done on the immunoSEQ platform, including the sequencing and error-correction standards of that platform. From the authors' description of their analysis: Clonal copy numbers were corrected for sequencing and PCR errors, and CDR3s were defined according to IMGT conventions. Analysis was restricted to productive rearrangements and was performed with immunoSEQ Analyzer versions 2.0 and 3.0, and gene-pairing frequencies were further processed in Microsoft Excel. Circos plots were used to visualize V-J pairings, and MEME plus a custom motifSearch program were used to find CDR3 motifs. The OLGA algorithm was used to calculate the probability of generation of TCR sequences. Clonotypes seen at both visits were called persistent; those seen only acutely were nonpersistent; those seen only at convalescence were de novo. A public TCR was defined as an amino acid clonotype used by more than one donor. TCRdb stores this immuneACCESS table with in-frame sequences only. Part of the clones is absent; in the studies checked, under half of the shortfall reflects unresolved V genes, and no reason is known for the rest. V and J calls and clone size follow that table, whereas D and trimming were derived from the DNA. Here the sample has 6,000 to 9,000 clones; about 25% occur a single time. The top ten constitute 28% of the sample.

The sequencing used EBV YVL epitope tetramer+ CD8+ T cells sorted from PBMCs, collected during acute infectious mononucleosis. This sample's cell subset or site label indicates: CD8 T cells binding a tetramer with EBV BRLF1 109-117 peptide (YVL-BR). The sequence links TRBV5-1 to TRBJ2-7, with no confidently assigned D gene. The clonotype originates from a woman aged 18-29 years with infectious mononucleosis caused by EBV. CDR3 region: CASSLAGPSSYEQYF. The nucleotide sequence reads as follows: TGCGCCAGCAGCCTCGCCGGGCCAAGCTCCTACGAGCAGTACTTC.